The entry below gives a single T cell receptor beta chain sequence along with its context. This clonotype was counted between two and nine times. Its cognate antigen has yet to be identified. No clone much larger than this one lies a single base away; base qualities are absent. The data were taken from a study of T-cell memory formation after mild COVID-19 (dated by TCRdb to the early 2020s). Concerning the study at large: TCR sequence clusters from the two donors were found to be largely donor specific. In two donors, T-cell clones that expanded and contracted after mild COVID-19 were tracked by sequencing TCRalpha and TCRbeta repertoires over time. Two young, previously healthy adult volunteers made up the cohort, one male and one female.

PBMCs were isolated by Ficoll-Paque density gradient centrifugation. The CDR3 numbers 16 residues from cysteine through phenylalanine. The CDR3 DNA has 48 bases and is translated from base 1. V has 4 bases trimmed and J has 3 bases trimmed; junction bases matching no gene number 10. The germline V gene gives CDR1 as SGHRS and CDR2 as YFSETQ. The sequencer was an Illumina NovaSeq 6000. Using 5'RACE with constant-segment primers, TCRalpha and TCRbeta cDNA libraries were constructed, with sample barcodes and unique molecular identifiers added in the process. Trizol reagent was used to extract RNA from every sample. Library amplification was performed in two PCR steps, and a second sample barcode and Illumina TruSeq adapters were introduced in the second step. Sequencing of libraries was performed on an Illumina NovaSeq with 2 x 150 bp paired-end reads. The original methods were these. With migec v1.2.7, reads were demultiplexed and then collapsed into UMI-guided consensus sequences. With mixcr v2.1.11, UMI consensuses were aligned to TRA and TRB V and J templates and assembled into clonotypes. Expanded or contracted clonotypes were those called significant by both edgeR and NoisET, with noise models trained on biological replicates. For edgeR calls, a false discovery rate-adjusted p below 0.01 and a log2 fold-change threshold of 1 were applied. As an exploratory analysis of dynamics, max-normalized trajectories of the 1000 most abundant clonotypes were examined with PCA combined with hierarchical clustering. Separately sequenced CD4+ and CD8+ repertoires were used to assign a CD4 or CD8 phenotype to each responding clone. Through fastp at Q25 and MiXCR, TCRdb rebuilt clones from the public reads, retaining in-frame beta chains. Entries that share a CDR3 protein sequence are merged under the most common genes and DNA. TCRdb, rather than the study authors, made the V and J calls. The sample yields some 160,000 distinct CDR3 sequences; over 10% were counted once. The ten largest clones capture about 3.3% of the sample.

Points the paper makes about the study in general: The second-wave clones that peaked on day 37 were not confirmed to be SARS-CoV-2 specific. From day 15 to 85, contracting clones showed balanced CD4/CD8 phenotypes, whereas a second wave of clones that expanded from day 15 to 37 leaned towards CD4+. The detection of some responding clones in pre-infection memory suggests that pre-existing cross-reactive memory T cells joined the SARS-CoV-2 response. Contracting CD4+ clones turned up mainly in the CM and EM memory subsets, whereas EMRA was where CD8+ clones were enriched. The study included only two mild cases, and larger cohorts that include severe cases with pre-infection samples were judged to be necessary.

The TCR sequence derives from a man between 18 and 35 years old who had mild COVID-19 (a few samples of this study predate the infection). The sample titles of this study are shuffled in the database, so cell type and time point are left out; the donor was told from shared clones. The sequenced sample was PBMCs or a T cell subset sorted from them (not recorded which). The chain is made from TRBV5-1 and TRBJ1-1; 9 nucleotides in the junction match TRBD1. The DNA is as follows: TGCGCCAGCAGCAGAGGGGACAGGGTGACGGACACTGAAGCTTTCTTT. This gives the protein CASSRGDRVTDTEAFF. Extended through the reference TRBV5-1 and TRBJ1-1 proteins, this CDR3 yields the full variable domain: KAGVTQTPRYLIKTRGQQVTLSCSPISGHRSVSWYQQTPGQGLQFLFEYFSETQRNKGNFPGRFSGRQFSNSRSEMNVSTLELGDSALYLCASSRGDRVTDTEAFFGQGTRLTVV.